Below are 19 T cell receptor beta chains sequenced from a single sample in a study of OX40 agonist ivuxolimab in advanced cancers. This table comes from immunoSEQ multiplex PCR, and its TCRdb copy is limited to in-frame clones, with some not included. The sample has 50,000 to 70,000 clones, around 83% seen once. The source was CD4+ or CD8+ T cells sorted from blood, collected in a trial of the OX40 agonist ivuxolimab. These receptors all stem from an adult with an advanced solid tumor such as melanoma, head and neck, liver or kidney cancer.

J is TRBJ1-2 and V is TRBV7-9; 10 bases line up with TRBD1. The CDR3 is made up of 15 amino acids. Germline loops: CDR1 SEHNR, CDR2 FQNEAQ (reference sequence). Trimming removed 4 bases from V and 5 bases from J; junction bases left unmatched: 7. The CDR3 coding sequence is TGTGCCAGCAGCTCCCGGACAGGGGGAGGGTATGGCTACACCTTC. Its translation: CASSSRTGGGYGYTF. The variable domain in full, with the rest retrieved from reference TRBV7-9 and TRBJ1-2, is DTGVSQNPRHKITKRGQNVTFRCDPISEHNRLYWYRQTLGQGPEFLTYFQNEAQLEKSRLLSDRFSAERPKGSFSTLEIQRTEQGDSAMYLCASSSRTGGGYGYTFGSGTRLTVV.

The V call is TRBV2, the J call TRBJ1-5, with D perhaps matching TRBD1 (6 bases). Germline CDR1 and CDR2: SNHLY and FYNNEI. The V gene lost 6 bases and the J gene lost 4 bases, with 13 bases spanning the gap. CDR3 length: 14 amino acids. The CDR3 DNA reads TGTGCCAGCAGCGTGGACAGACTTAATCAGCCCCAGCATTTT. Translation: CASSVDRLNQPQHF.

The chain links TRBV5-1 to TRBJ2-3; D is undetermined. Germline values: CDR1 SGHRS, CDR2 YFSETQ. The CDR3 totals 13 residues. Deletions cut 0 bases from V and 7 bases from J, with 9 bases between. CDR3 amino acids: CASSLGLVNTQYF. The CDR3 DNA reads TGCGCCAGCAGCTTGGGGCTTGTGAATACGCAGTATTTT.

The chain is built from TRBV11-3 and TRBJ1-3; D uncertain. CDR3 length: 13 amino acids. Germline CDR1 SGHNT, CDR2 YENEEA. V lost 4 bases and J 4 bases, leaving 8 bases between the germline ends. The CDR3 is CASSSGRGNTIYF. DNA for the CDR3: TGTGCCAGCAGCTCTGGCAGGGGAAACACCATATATTTT.

The chain carries TRBV5-1 and TRBJ2-1; D remains unclear. CDR1 is SGHRS, CDR2 YFSETQ, per germline. Trimming took 0 bases from V and 8 from J, leaving 6 bases between them. The CDR3 is 12 residues long. The CDR3 spells CASSLEWDEQFF. DNA for the CDR3: TGCGCCAGCAGCTTGGAGTGGGATGAGCAGTTCTTC.

This clone was observed a handful of times. The chain combines TRBV2 with TRBJ1-1; D uncertain. The length of the CDR3 is 12 residues. Germline V gene data show CDR1 as SNHLY and CDR2 as FYNNEI. V was shortened by 8 bases and J by 1 base, with 8 bases between the two germline ends. The CDR3: CASAEGNTEAFF. The CDR3, as DNA: TGTGCCAGCGCGGAGGGGAACACTGAAGCTTTCTTT.

The chain links TRBV23-1 to TRBJ1-1, with a possible D match to TRBD1 (5 bases). TRBV23-1 is sorted into the ORF group, with uncertain function. V was cut by 7 bases and J by 1 base, with 13 bases left in between. CDR3 length equals 14 residues. CDR3 bases: TGCGCCAGCATCATTCAGGGTGGGAACACTGAAGCTTTCTTT. Its translation is CASIIQGGNTEAFF.

This chain uses TRBV7-3 with TRBJ2-1; possible D gene TRBD2, 5 bases. Per the germline V gene, CDR1 is SGHTA and CDR2 is FQGTGA. The CDR3 has 13 residues. The germline V and J ends were trimmed by 6 bases and 3 bases, with 9 bases remaining between them. The CDR3 is CASSIGIYNEQFF. CDR3 coding DNA: TGTGCCAGCAGTATCGGGATCTACAATGAGCAGTTCTTC.

This clone was recorded once. The V call is TRBV30, the J call TRBJ2-2, with D tentatively TRBD1 (6 bases). Germline V gene data show CDR1 as GTSNPN and CDR2 as SVGIG (reference sequence). The CDR3 is 14 amino acids. Trimming removed 4 bases at V and 4 bases at J, with 13 bases between. CDR3 amino acids: CAWTQGQLTGELFF. The CDR3 nucleotides read TGTGCCTGGACCCAGGGGCAGCTCACCGGGGAGCTGTTTTTT.

This clone was counted once. J is TRBJ2-7 and V is TRBV7-3, with TRBD1 matching over 11 bases. CDR1 and CDR2 from the germline V gene are SGHTA and FQGTGA. The CDR3 is 13 amino acids. The V and J ends lost 5 bases and 5 bases, in that order; junction bases with no gene match: 2. The CDR3 loop reads CASSMGQGDEQYF. CDR3 DNA sequence: TGTGCCAGCAGCATGGGACAGGGGGACGAGCAGTACTTC.

The rearrangement links TRBV27 to TRBJ1-1; D remains unclear. Trimming removed 5 bases at V and 5 bases at J, with 12 bases between. Germline V lookup: CDR1 MNHEY, CDR2 SMNVEV (reference sequence). The CDR3 is made up of 13 amino acids. CDR3 sequence reads: CASSRTLGTEAFF. In nucleotides, the CDR3 is TGTGCCAGCAGTAGGACCCTTGGGACTGAAGCTTTCTTT.

The rearrangement joins TRBV30 to TRBJ2-3; D gene unclear. The CDR3 consists of 12 residues. From germline, CDR1 is GTSNPN and CDR2 SVGIG (reference sequence). V was pared by 0 bases and J by 5 bases, with 6 bases between. This chain's CDR3 is CAWSVLGDTQYF. CDR3 nucleotides: TGTGCCTGGAGTGTACTTGGAGATACGCAGTATTTT. Combining the CDR3 with reference TRBV30 and TRBJ2-3 gives the whole variable domain SQTIHQWPATLVQPVGSPLSLECTVEGTSNPNLYWYRQAAGRGLQLLFYSVGIGQISSEVPQNLSASRPQDRQFILSSKKLLLSDSGFYLCAWSVLGDTQYFGPGTRLTVL.

As concerns this clone: Compared with germline, one end of the junction differs, possibly owing to a read error. The V call is TRBV28, the J call TRBJ2-7; no clear D gene. The germline V gene has CDR1 MDHEN and CDR2 SYDVKM. The CDR3 contains 12 residues. The CDR3 region has the DNA TGTGCCAGCAGTTTAGGCCTCTACGAGCAGCACTTC. Translating it yields CASSLGLYEQHF.

This clone was recorded only once. This chain connects TRBV5-1 to TRBJ2-7, with D possibly TRBD1 on 7 matching bases. Germline values: CDR1 SGHRS, CDR2 YFSETQ. Deletions cut 0 bases from V and 6 bases from J, with 16 bases between. CDR3 length: 15 residues. The CDR3 sequence: CASSLAPGGLGEQYF. The DNA of the CDR3 is TGCGCCAGCAGCTTGGCCCCAGGGGGACTTGGCGAGCAGTACTTC.

The chain employs TRBV7-3 and TRBJ2-5, with D perhaps matching TRBD2 (6 bases). This CDR3 is 15 amino acids long. CDR1 SGHTA and CDR2 FQGTGA come from the germline V gene. Trimming pared 5 bases from V and 2 bases from J, leaving 15 bases between. The DNA of the CDR3 is TGTGCCAGCAGCCAGTTAAGCGGGCGACAAGAGACCCAGTACTTC. Protein product: CASSQLSGRQETQYF.

This clone has more than one count but fewer than ten. Additional DNA sequences in this sample encode the identical CDR3. V gene TRBV11-2 combines with J gene TRBJ2-3; D call uncertain. There are 13 residues in the CDR3. Trimming shortened V by 0 bases and J by 5 bases, and 6 bases separated the two germline ends. Germline V gene sequence: CDR1 SGHAT, CDR2 FQNNGV. Here the CDR3 reads CASSLDRGDTQYF. The DNA of the CDR3 is TGTGCCAGCAGCTTAGATCGTGGAGATACGCAGTATTTT.

The chain carries TRBV28 and TRBJ2-7; 9 bases fit TRBD2. Per germline, CDR1 MDHEN and CDR2 SYDVKM. This CDR3 is 15 amino acids long. The ends lost 8 bases at V and 2 bases at J; junction bases unmatched: 10. CDR3 in DNA: TGTGCCAGCGGAACGGGACTAGCTGGAGCCTACGAGCAGTACTTC. The encoded protein is CASGTGLAGAYEQYF.

This chain connects TRBV28 to TRBJ2-3, with 9 bases lining up with TRBD1. The J segment lost 4 bases and the V segment lost 8 bases, leaving 10 bases of the junction unmatched. CDR1 MDHEN and CDR2 SYDVKM come from the germline V gene. The CDR3 has 15 amino acids. The CDR3: CASRYADRGPDTQYF. CDR3 DNA sequence: TGTGCCAGCCGCTACGCGGACAGGGGACCAGATACGCAGTATTTT.

This chain links TRBV6-1 with TRBJ1-1; unclear D gene. From germline, CDR1 is MNHNS and CDR2 SASEGT. Trimming stripped 2 bases from V and 3 bases from J, with 7 bases between. CDR3 length equals 13 residues. CDR3 bases: TGTGCCAGCAGTGAAACGGGGTACACTGAAGCTTTCTTT. This encodes CASSETGYTEAFF.